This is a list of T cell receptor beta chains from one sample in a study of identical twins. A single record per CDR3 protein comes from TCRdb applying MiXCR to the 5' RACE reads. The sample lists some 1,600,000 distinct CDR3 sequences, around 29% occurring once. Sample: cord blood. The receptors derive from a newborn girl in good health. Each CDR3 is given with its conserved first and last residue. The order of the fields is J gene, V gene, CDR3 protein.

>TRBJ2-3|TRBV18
CASSPNQGQSTDTQYF
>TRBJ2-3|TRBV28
CASSRGQEGTDTQYF
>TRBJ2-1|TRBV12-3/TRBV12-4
CASSSSLADNEQFF
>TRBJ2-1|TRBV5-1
CASSLRVHNEQFF
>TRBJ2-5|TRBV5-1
CASSLGRGETRYF
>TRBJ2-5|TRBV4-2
CASSQPGLADQETQYF
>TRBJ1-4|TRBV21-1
CASILRGQANEKLFF
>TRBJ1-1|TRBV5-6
CASRRVGGNTEAFF
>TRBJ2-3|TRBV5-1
CASSELAGGLGTDTQYF
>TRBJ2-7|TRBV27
CASSFTSRGHEQYF
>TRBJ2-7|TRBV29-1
CSVGGRFHEQYF
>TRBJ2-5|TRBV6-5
CASSKPILQETQYF
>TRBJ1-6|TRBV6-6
CASSYPQGYNSPLHF
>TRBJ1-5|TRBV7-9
CASSSTGTPNQPQHF
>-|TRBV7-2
CASSLVSGIYEQYF
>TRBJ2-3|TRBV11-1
CASSLRQIQPAFTGTTTDTQYF
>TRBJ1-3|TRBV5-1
CASRRGLNGNTIYF
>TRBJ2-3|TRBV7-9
CASSLGLQGWDTQYF
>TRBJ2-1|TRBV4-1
CASMTSGGGNEQFF
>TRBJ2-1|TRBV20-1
CSASASGSSYNEQFF
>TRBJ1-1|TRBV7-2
CASSLSDRRTEAFF
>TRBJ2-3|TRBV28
CAIHGGAEDTQYF
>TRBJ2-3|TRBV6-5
CASSCVGQDLQDTQYF
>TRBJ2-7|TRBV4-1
CASSQPGQGVYEQYF
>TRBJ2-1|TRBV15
CATSPPRLAGEDEQFF
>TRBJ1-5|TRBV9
CASSEGDRYSNQPQHF
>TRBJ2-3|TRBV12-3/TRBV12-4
CASSHQVLAGPTDTQYF
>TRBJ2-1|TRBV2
CASSEGPTRDEQFF
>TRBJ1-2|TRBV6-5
CASTDWTDVNYGYTF
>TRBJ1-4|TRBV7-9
CASSLGEGAREKLFF
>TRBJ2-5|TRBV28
CASSLYLAVHQETQYF
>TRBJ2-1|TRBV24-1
CATSDPERGDNEQFF
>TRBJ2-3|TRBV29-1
CSARQGLDTQYF
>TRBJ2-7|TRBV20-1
CSARAGSSSEQYF
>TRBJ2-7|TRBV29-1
CSVDWGGYEQYF
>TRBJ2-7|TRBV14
CASSQVLEQYF
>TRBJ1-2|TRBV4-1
CASSPWGRQTGHYGYTF
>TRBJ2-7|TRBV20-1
CSASSPGTGGSEQYF
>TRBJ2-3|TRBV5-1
CASSSRVDKGTDTQYF
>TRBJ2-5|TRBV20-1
CSAPPFVGQETQYF
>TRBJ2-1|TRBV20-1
CSARGLALGDEQFF
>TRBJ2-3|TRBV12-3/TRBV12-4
CASSRRARGLLLISTDAQYF
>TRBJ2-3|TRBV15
CATSRDWRAPGDTQYF
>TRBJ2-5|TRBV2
CASSDALQETQYF
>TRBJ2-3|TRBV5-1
CASSHIRGRTDTQYF
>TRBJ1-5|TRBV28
CASSRDVVLQPQHF
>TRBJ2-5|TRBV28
CASSSDRRQETQYF
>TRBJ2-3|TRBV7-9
CASSQVSGTRTTDTQYF
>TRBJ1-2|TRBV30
CAWSPGNYGYTF
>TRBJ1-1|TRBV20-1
CSASTLGGEAFF
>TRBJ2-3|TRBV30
CASTWASTDTQYF
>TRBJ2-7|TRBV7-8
CASSLVRGVSGGRYQQYF
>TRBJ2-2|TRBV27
CASTSNTGELFF